These 17 T cell receptor beta chains share one sample of origin, sequenced in a study of identical twins listed by TCRdb under 2016. Library creation used 5' RACE. Sequenced on an Illumina HiSeq 2000. TCRdb reran the public reads through fastp at Q25 and MiXCR, keeping productive beta chains. Duplicate CDR3 protein sequences are folded into a single record with the most common DNA and genes. The sample table lists 500,000 or so distinct CDR3 sequences, around 15% of them with a count of one. About 0.97% of the sample goes to the ten largest clones. The sample was also reused in another study, on yellow fever vaccine responses in identical twins.

Sequences were obtained from CD4+ T cells sorted from blood. These receptor sequences come from a woman aged 18-29 years in good health.

This clonotype was seen only a few times. CDR3 protein: CASSLGGTAGSYEQYF. The DNA of the CDR3 is TGCGCCAGCAGCTTGGGGGGGACAGCGGGCTCCTACGAGCAGTACTTC. The V gene is TRBV5-1, the J gene TRBJ2-7; TRBD1 might be the D (7 bases). Germline-derived CDR1 and CDR2 are SGHRS and YFSETQ. With 0 bases removed from V and 0 bases from J, the gap between germline ends came to 13 bases. CDR3 length: 16 residues.

This clonotype has just a few counts. This chain uses TRBV11-2 with TRBJ2-3; 12 positions match TRBD2. Per germline, CDR1 SGHAT and CDR2 FQNNGV. The CDR3 totals 16 residues. The ends lost 6 bases at V and 4 bases at J; junction bases unmatched: 8. DNA of the CDR3: TGTGCCAGCAGGCAAAGACTAGCGGGGGCCGCAGATACGCAGTATTTT. Protein product: CASRQRLAGAADTQYF.

This clonotype turned up a few times. The chain has TRBV28 and TRBJ2-7; TRBD1 matches 7 bases. The CDR3 is 16 amino acids. The germline V gene encodes CDR1 MDHEN and CDR2 SYDVKM. V lost 5 bases and J lost 2; bases outside the gene matches: 12. As DNA, the CDR3 is TGTGCCAGCAGTCTGACGCGGACAGGAAAGCCCTACGAGCAGTACTTC. It yields the protein CASSLTRTGKPYEQYF. The full variable domain, with the rest looked up from reference TRBV28 and TRBJ2-7, is DVKVTQSSRYLVKRTGEKVFLECVQDMDHENMFWYRQDPGLGLRLIYFSYDVKMKEKGDIPEGYSVSREKKERFSLILESASTNQTSMYLCASSLTRTGKPYEQYFGPGTRLTVT.

This clonotype was observed a handful of times. This sequence joins TRBV28 and TRBJ2-2, with D possibly TRBD2 on 6 matching bases. V shed 2 bases and J shed 4 bases, with 17 bases lying between them. The CDR3 consists of 17 residues. Germline-derived CDR1 and CDR2 are MDHEN and SYDVKM. CDR3 in amino acids: CASSLVGVAESTGELFF. In DNA, the CDR3 is TGTGCCAGCAGTTTAGTGGGGGTAGCGGAGAGCACCGGGGAGCTGTTTTTT.

This chain uses TRBV2 with TRBJ2-7, with D perhaps matching TRBD1 (6 bases). The V gene's germline CDR1 is SNHLY and CDR2 FYNNEI. This CDR3 comprises 14 residues. V lost 6 bases, J lost 0 bases, and 12 bases lay in between. CDR3 bases: TGTGCCAGCAGGGACCGGACAGTCTCCTACGAGCAGTACTTC. This translates into CASRDRTVSYEQYF. The whole variable domain, filled in from reference TRBV2 and TRBJ2-7, reads EPEVTQTPSHQVTQMGQEVILRCVPISNHLYFYWYRQILGQKVEFLVSFYNNEISEKSEIFDDQFSVERPDGSNFTLKIRSTKLEDSAMYFCASRDRTVSYEQYFGPGTRLTVT.

This clonotype was observed many times. V is TRBV28 and J is TRBJ2-1; D unresolved. The CDR3 covers 15 residues. The germline V gene encodes CDR1 MDHEN and CDR2 SYDVKM. The V gene lost 5 bases and the J gene lost 0 bases, with 11 bases spanning the gap. The chain's CDR3 is CASSPPGSSYNEQFF. The DNA of the CDR3 is TGTGCCAGCAGTCCTCCCGGTAGCTCCTACAATGAGCAGTTCTTC.

This clonotype was found a few times. The V gene is TRBV4-3, the J gene TRBJ1-1; tentatively, D is TRBD1 (5 bases). CDR3 length: 14 amino acids. CDR1 is LGHNA and CDR2 is YSLEER in the germline V gene. V was pared by 5 bases and J by 3 bases, with 13 bases between. DNA for the CDR3: TGCGCCAGCAGCTTACGGGACTCCGACACTGAAGCTTTCTTT. Translating gives CASSLRDSDTEAFF.

The chain recombines TRBV15 with TRBJ2-1, with D possibly called TRBD1 or TRBD2 (5 bases each). The CDR3 has 15 residues. Per the germline V gene, CDR1 is LNHNV and CDR2 is YYDKDF (reference sequence). Trimming removed 3 bases at V and 5 bases at J, with 14 bases between. In DNA, the CDR3 is TGTGCCACCAGCAGTAAATGGGACGGGCACAATGAGCAGTTCTTC. It translates to CATSSKWDGHNEQFF.

V usage is TRBV7-9 and J usage is TRBJ2-1; TRBD2 is a possible D gene (5 bases). CDR1 is SEHNR and CDR2 is FQNEAQ in the germline V gene (reference sequence). The CDR3 totals 16 residues. Between the trimmed V and J ends, which lost 4 bases and 0 bases, there was a span of 13 bases. The CDR3 loop is CASSSLSGNSYNEQFF. The DNA for the CDR3 is TGTGCCAGCAGCTCTCTATCGGGGAACTCCTACAATGAGCAGTTCTTC.

V gene TRBV3-1 combines with J gene TRBJ2-3; possible D gene TRBD2, 7 bases. Germline V gene data show CDR1 as LGHDT and CDR2 as YNNKEL (reference sequence). The CDR3 loop spans 17 amino acids. V lost 1 base and J 2 bases, leaving 16 bases between the germline ends. The CDR3 nucleotides read TGTGCCAGCAGCCAAGTGGGTGCGGGGGCCAACACAGATACGCAGTATTTT. This sequence encodes CASSQVGAGANTDTQYF.

This clonotype was observed a handful of times. V usage is TRBV7-9 and J usage is TRBJ2-2; D remains unclear. The CDR3 has 12 residues. Germline lookup yields CDR1 SEHNR and CDR2 FQNEAQ (reference sequence). V lost 0 bases and J lost 6, with 2 bases in between. CDR3 nucleotides: TGTGCCAGCAGCTTAGCGGCCGGGGAGCTGTTTTTT. Translated: CASSLAAGELFF.

This chain uses TRBV5-1 with TRBJ2-1, with D possibly TRBD2 on 5 matching bases. The V and J ends lost 0 bases and 6 bases respectively, with 10 bases between them. Per germline, CDR1 SGHRS and CDR2 YFSETQ. This CDR3 has 14 amino acids. The CDR3 DNA reads TGCGCCAGCAGCTTGGGGGCCGGAGGCAATGAGCAGTTCTTC. Protein sequence: CASSLGAGGNEQFF.

The chain is built from TRBV2 and TRBJ2-7; 7 bases line up with TRBD2. This CDR3 comprises 13 residues. V lost 3 bases and J lost 2; bases outside the gene matches: 1. Germline V gene sequence: CDR1 SNHLY, CDR2 FYNNEI. CDR3 sequence: CASSDTSAYEQYF. As DNA, the CDR3 is TGTGCCAGCAGTGACACTAGCGCCTACGAGCAGTACTTC.

The CDR3 DNA sequence: TGCGCCAGCAGCTTGAATTCTGGAAACACCATATATTTT. Amino acids: CASSLNSGNTIYF. The gene calls are TRBV5-1 and TRBJ1-3; D is unclear. The ends were cut back, 1 base at V and 1 base at J, with 3 bases in the middle. This CDR3 region has 13 residues. The germline V gene encodes CDR1 SGHRS and CDR2 YFSETQ.

This clonotype was observed a few times. J is TRBJ2-5 and V is TRBV5-1; D gene uncertain. CDR1 and CDR2 from the germline V gene are SGHRS and YFSETQ. CDR3 size: 13 residues. V was cut by 6 bases and J by 5 bases, with 14 bases left in between. CDR3 loop: CASNLPPGETQYF. The CDR3 nucleotides are TGCGCCAGCAACTTACCCCCTGGGGAGACCCAGTACTTC.

A few counts support this clonotype. This rearrangement joins TRBV18 to TRBJ2-1, with D perhaps matching TRBD1 (6 bases). V was trimmed by 0 bases and J by 12 bases, leaving 9 bases between them. CDR3 length: 12 amino acids. CDR1 KGHSH and CDR2 LQKENI come from the germline V gene. This CDR3 reads CASSPPGQGQFF. The CDR3 region has the DNA TGTGCCAGCTCACCACCGGGACAAGGGCAGTTCTTC.

This clonotype was picked up many times. The germline gene is not matched at one end of the junction; a read error may be the cause. The V gene is TRBV3-1, the J gene TRBJ2-2; D is uncertain. Germline CDR1 is LGHDT and CDR2 is YNNKEL (reference sequence). This CDR3 comprises 15 residues. CDR3 nucleotides: TGCGCCAGCAGCCAAGGACGGACGAACACCGGGGAGCTGTTTTTT. It translates to CASSQGRTNTGELFF.